These T cell receptor beta chains were read from a single sample in a study of graft-versus-host responses after intestinal transplantation. Measured with immunoSEQ multiplex PCR; TCRdb has only the in-frame clones, and not every one. The table shows 15,000 to 25,000 clones, with roughly 72% occurring only once. The material was ileum tissue, obtained around 20 days after intestinal transplant. The receptors stem from a human patient who received an intestinal transplant, so some T cells may come from the graft donor. Both conserved end residues are part of each CDR3. A D gene is named only where the DNA matches it firmly. For some rows the clone size is stated as once, few or many, or as a class when expanded; others skip it.

abundance: .
d_gene: .
j_gene: TRBJ2-5
len: 18
v_gene: TRBV18
CDR3nt: TGTGCCAGCTCACTAAGACGACTAGAAAATCTTCTAGAAGAGACCCAGTACTTC
CDR3aa: CASSLRRLENLLEETQYF

abundance: .
d_gene: .
j_gene: TRBJ2-1
len: 15
v_gene: TRBV7-9
CDR3nt: TGTGCCAGCACCGACACCGGGACTTTCTACAATGAGCAGTTCTTC
CDR3aa: CASTDTGTFYNEQFF

abundance: few
d_gene: .
j_gene: TRBJ1-1
len: 12
v_gene: TRBV19
CDR3nt: TGTGCCAGTAGGAACAGGGAGCCTGAAGCTTTCTTT
CDR3aa: CASRNREPEAFF

abundance: .
d_gene: TRBD2
j_gene: TRBJ2-3
len: 16
v_gene: TRBV28
CDR3nt: TGTGCCAGCAGTTCGGGACTAGCGTATAGCACAGATACGCAGTATTTT
CDR3aa: CASSSGLAYSTDTQYF

abundance: few
d_gene: .
j_gene: TRBJ1-1
len: 14
v_gene: TRBV10-3
CDR3nt: TGTGCCATCAGGAAACAGGGTGTGAACACTGAAGCTTTCTTT
CDR3aa: CAIRKQGVNTEAFF

abundance: .
d_gene: TRBD1
j_gene: TRBJ1-3
len: 15
v_gene: TRBV7-9
CDR3nt: TGTGCCAGCAGCCTGAGACAGGGTGGTGGAAACACCATATATTTT
CDR3aa: CASSLRQGGGNTIYF

abundance: .
d_gene: .
j_gene: TRBJ2-7
len: 13
v_gene: TRBV15
CDR3nt: TGTGCCACCAGCGGCCGGACAGTTTACGAGCAGTACTTC
CDR3aa: CATSGRTVYEQYF

abundance: .
d_gene: .
j_gene: TRBJ1-1
len: 13
v_gene: TRBV10-3
CDR3nt: TGTGCCATCAGTGATTCCCCCCGCACTCAAGCTTTCTTT
CDR3aa: CAISDSPRTQAFF

abundance: few
d_gene: TRBD2
j_gene: TRBJ2-3
len: 15
v_gene: TRBV6-4
CDR3nt: TGTGCCAGCAGCGGAGGAAGCGGGAGCGCAGATACGCAGTATTTT
CDR3aa: CASSGGSGSADTQYF

abundance: .
d_gene: TRBD1
j_gene: TRBJ2-7
len: 13
v_gene: TRBV19
CDR3nt: TGTGCCAGTAGTATAATGACAGGGTACGAGCAGTACTTC
CDR3aa: CASSIMTGYEQYF

abundance: .
d_gene: .
j_gene: TRBJ2-1
len: 15
v_gene: TRBV30
CDR3nt: TGTGCCTGGAGTCTTATGGCGGGGGCTTACAATGAGCAGTTCTTC
CDR3aa: CAWSLMAGAYNEQFF

abundance: .
d_gene: .
j_gene: TRBJ1-6
len: 15
v_gene: TRBV18
CDR3nt: TGTGCCAGCCAAAGGCTGAGGACATCTAATTCACCCCTCCACTTT
CDR3aa: CASQRLRTSNSPLHF

abundance: .
d_gene: TRBD2
j_gene: TRBJ2-3
len: 17
v_gene: TRBV5-6
CDR3nt: TGTGCCAGCAGCTTGGGTCTAGCGGGTTACGATACAGATACGCAGTATTTT
CDR3aa: CASSLGLAGYDTDTQYF

abundance: .
d_gene: .
j_gene: TRBJ1-2
len: 15
v_gene: TRBV29-1
CDR3nt: TGCAGCGTTGAAGATCGGGTACGGTCTTACTATGGCTACACCTTC
CDR3aa: CSVEDRVRSYYGYTF

abundance: .
d_gene: TRBD1
j_gene: TRBJ2-7
len: 15
v_gene: TRBV27
CDR3nt: TGTGCCAGCAGTTTTGGACCGGGACAGGGCTACGAGCAGTACTTC
CDR3aa: CASSFGPGQGYEQYF

abundance: once
d_gene: .
j_gene: TRBJ2-7
len: 13
v_gene: TRBV25-1
CDR3nt: TGTGCCAGCAGTAACAGGGTAACCTACGAGCAGTACTTC
CDR3aa: CASSNRVTYEQYF

abundance: .
d_gene: TRBD2
j_gene: TRBJ2-2
len: 13
v_gene: TRBV29-1
CDR3nt: TGCAGCGTTGAAGCTAGCGGGGCCGGGGAGCTGTTTTTT
CDR3aa: CSVEASGAGELFF

abundance: .
d_gene: TRBD2
j_gene: TRBJ2-2
len: 16
v_gene: TRBV14
CDR3nt: TGTGCCAGCAGCCCCATACTAGCGGTTACACCCGGGGAGCTGTTTTTT
CDR3aa: CASSPILAVTPGELFF

abundance: .
d_gene: .
j_gene: TRBJ2-7
len: 15
v_gene: TRBV4-2
CDR3nt: TGTGCCAGCAGCCAAGTCTTAACGGGAACGTACGAGCAGTACTTC
CDR3aa: CASSQVLTGTYEQYF

abundance: once
d_gene: .
j_gene: TRBJ2-7
len: 16
v_gene: TRBV4-1
CDR3nt: TGCGCCAGCAGCCAAAACCACCCAGGGGCAGCATACGAGCAGTACTTC
CDR3aa: CASSQNHPGAAYEQYF

abundance: .
d_gene: .
j_gene: TRBJ2-7
len: 14
v_gene: TRBV13
CDR3nt: TGTGCCAGCAGCCCGACAGCTACTTCCTACGAGCAGTACTTC
CDR3aa: CASSPTATSYEQYF

abundance: .
d_gene: .
j_gene: TRBJ2-3
len: 17
v_gene: TRBV7-2
CDR3nt: TGTGCCAGCAGCTTAGGTCGGGGGCAGCGGGGATTAGATACGCAGTATTTT
CDR3aa: CASSLGRGQRGLDTQYF

abundance: .
d_gene: TRBD1
j_gene: TRBJ1-1
len: 14
v_gene: TRBV4-1
CDR3nt: TGCGCCAGCAGCCCCGGGACAGGGCGCACTGAAGCTTTCTTT
CDR3aa: CASSPGTGRTEAFF

abundance: .
d_gene: .
j_gene: TRBJ2-7
len: 12
v_gene: TRBV27
CDR3nt: TGTGCCAGCAGCACCAGTACCTACGAGCAGTACTTC
CDR3aa: CASSTSTYEQYF

abundance: .
d_gene: TRBD1
j_gene: TRBJ2-7
len: 14
v_gene: TRBV7-6
CDR3nt: TGTGCCAGCAGCTTCGACAGGGGTGGGTACGAGCAGTACTTC
CDR3aa: CASSFDRGGYEQYF